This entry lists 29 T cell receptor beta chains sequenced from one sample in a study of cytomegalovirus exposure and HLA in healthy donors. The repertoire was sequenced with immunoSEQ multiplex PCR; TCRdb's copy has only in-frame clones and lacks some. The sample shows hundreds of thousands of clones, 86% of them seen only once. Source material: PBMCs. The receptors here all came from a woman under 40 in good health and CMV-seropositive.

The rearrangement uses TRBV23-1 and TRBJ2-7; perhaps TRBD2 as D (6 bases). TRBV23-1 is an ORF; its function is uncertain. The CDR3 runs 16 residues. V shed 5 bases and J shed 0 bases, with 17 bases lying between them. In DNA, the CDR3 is TGCGCCAGCAGTTCACCGGGGGAGTTCGGCTCCTACGAGCAGTACTTC. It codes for CASSSPGEFGSYEQYF.

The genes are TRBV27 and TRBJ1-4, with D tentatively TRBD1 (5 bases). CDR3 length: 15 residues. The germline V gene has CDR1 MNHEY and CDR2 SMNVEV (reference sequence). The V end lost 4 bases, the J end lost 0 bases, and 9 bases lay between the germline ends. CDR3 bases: TGTGCCAGCAGTTGGACAATTGCAACTAATGAAAAACTGTTTTTT. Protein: CASSWTIATNEKLFF.

The chain's CDR3 is CASSTPQGHEQFF. The CDR3 region has the DNA TGTGCCAGCAGTACGCCCCAGGGGCATGAGCAGTTCTTC. The genes are TRBV28 and TRBJ2-1, with D perhaps TRBD1 (6 bases). In germline, CDR1 is MDHEN, CDR2 SYDVKM. V was pared by 5 bases and J by 8 bases, with 13 bases between. The CDR3 is made up of 13 amino acids.

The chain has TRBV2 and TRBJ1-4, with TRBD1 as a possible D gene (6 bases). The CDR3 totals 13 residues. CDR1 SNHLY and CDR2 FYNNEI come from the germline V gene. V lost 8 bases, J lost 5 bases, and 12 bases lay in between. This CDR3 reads CASGGRGNEKLFF. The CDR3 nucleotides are TGTGCCAGCGGAGGCAGGGGAAATGAAAAACTGTTTTTT.

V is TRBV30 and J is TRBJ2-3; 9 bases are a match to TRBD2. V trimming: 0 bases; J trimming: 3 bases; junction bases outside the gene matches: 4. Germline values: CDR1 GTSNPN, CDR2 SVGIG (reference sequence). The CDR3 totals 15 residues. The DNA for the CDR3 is TGTGCCTGGAGTGTACAAAGCGGGAGGACAGATACGCAGTATTTT. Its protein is CAWSVQSGRTDTQYF.

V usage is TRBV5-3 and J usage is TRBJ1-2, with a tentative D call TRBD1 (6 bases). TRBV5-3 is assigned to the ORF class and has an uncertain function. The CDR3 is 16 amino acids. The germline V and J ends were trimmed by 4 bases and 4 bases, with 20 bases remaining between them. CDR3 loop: CARSQGHRVSFYGYTF. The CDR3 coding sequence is TGTGCCAGAAGCCAAGGGCACAGGGTAAGTTTCTATGGCTACACCTTC.

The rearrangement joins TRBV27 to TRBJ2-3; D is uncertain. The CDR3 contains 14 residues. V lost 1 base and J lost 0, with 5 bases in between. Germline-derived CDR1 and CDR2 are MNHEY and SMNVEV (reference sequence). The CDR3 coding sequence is TGTGCCAGCAGTTTATTAGCTAGCACAGATACGCAGTATTTT. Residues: CASSLLASTDTQYF.

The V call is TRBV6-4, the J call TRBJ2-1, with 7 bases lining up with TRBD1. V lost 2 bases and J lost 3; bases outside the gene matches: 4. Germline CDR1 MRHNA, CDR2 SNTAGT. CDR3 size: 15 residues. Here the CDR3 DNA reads TGTGCCAGCAGTGACGAACAGGGGCGCTACAATGAGCAGTTCTTC. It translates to CASSDEQGRYNEQFF.

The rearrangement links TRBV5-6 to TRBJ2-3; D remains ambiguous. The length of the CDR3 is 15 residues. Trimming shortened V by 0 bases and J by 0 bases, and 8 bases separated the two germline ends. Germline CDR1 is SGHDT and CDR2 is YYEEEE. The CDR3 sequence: CASSLAPTSTDTQYF. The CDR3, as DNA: TGTGCCAGCAGCTTGGCTCCCACTAGCACAGATACGCAGTATTTT.

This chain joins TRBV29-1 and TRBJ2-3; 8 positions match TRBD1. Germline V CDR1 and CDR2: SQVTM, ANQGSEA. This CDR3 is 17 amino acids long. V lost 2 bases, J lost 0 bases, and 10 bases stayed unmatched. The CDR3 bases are TGCAGCGTTGAACGGCGACAGGGGTGGGGAAGCACAGATACGCAGTATTTT. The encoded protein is CSVERRQGWGSTDTQYF.

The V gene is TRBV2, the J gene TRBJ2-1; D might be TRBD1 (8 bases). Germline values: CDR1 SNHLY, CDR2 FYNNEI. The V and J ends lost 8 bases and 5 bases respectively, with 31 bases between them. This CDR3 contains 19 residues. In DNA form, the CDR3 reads TGTGCCAGCGGCCTAGTGGGAGGGATAAGACAGGGGAGAGACAATGAGCAGTTCTTC. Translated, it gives CASGLVGGIRQGRDNEQFF.

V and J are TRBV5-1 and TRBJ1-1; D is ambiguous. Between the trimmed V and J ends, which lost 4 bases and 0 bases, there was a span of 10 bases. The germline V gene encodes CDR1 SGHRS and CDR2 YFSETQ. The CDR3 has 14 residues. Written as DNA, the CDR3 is TGCGCCAGCAGCCAGGACTGGATGAACACTGAAGCTTTCTTT. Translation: CASSQDWMNTEAFF.

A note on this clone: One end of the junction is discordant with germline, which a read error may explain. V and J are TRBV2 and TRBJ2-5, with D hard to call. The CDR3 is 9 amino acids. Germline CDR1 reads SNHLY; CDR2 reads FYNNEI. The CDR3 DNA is TGTGCCAGCAGTGAAGCGCAGGACTTC. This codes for CASSEAQDF.

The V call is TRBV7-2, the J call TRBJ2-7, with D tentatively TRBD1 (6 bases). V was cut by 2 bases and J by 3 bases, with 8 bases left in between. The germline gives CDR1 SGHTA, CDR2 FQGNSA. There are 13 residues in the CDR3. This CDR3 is CASSLLQGYEQYF. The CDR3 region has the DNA TGTGCCAGCAGCTTATTACAGGGCTACGAGCAGTACTTC.

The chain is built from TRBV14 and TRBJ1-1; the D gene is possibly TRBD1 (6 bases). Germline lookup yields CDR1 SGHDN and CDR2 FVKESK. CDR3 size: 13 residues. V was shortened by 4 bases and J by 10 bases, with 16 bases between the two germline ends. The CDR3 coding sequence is TGTGCCAGCAGCCCAAGGTGGGACATTTCAGCTTTCTTT. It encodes CASSPRWDISAFF.

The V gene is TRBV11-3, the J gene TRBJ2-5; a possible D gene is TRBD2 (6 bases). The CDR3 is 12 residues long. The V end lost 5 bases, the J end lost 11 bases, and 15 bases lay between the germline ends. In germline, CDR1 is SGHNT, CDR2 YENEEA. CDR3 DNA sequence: TGTGCCAGCAGCCTCAGGAGGGAGAAACAGTACTTC. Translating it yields CASSLRREKQYF.

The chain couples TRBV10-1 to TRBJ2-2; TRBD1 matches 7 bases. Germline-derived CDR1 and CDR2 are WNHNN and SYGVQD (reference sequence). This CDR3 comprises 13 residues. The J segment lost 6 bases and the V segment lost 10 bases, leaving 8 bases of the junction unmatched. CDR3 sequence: CATQRGTAGELFF. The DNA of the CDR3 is TGCGCCACCCAGAGGGGGACAGCCGGGGAGCTGTTTTTT.

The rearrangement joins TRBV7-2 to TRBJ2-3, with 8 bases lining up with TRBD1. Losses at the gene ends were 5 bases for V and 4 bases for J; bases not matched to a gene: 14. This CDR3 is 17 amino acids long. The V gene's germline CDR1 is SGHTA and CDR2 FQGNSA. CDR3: CASSPQAPGQVSDTQYF. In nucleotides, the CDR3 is TGTGCCAGCAGCCCGCAGGCCCCGGGACAGGTTTCAGATACGCAGTATTTT.

CDR3 loop: CASSEDPLVEGRWGRPYEQYF. CDR3 in DNA: TGTGCCAGCAGTGAAGACCCTCTGGTGGAGGGTCGATGGGGGAGACCCTACGAGCAGTACTTC. The V gene is TRBV6-1, the J gene TRBJ2-7, with a weak D call TRBD2 (6 bases). Germline V lookup: CDR1 MNHNS, CDR2 SASEGT. V was pared by 1 base and J by 2 bases, with 30 bases between. This CDR3 comprises 21 residues.

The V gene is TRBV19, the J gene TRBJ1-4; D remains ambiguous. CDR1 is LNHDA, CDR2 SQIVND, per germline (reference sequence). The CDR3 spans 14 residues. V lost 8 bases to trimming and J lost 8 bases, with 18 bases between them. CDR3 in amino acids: CASRVSPPAEKLFF. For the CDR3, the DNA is TGTGCCAGTCGGGTGTCCCCACCCGCAGAAAAACTGTTTTTT.

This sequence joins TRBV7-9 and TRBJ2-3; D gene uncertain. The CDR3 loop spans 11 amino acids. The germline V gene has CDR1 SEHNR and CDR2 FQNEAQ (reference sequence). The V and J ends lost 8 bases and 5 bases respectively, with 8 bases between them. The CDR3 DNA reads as TGTGCCAGCCCTAGAGGAGATACGCAGTATTTT. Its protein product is CASPRGDTQYF.

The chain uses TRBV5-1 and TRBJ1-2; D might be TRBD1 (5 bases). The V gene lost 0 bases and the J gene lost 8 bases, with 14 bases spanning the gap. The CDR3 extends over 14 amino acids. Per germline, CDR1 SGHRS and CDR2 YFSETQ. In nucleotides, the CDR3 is TGCGCCAGCAGCTTGGAGTACCAGGGCTACGGCTACACCTTC. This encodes CASSLEYQGYGYTF.

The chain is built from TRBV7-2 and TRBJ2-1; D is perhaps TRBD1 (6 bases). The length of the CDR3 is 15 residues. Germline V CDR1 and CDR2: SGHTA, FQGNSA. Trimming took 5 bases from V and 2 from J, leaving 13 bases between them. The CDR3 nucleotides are TGTGCCAGCAGCGATGCCGGGACAACCTACAATGAGCAGTTCTTC. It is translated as CASSDAGTTYNEQFF.

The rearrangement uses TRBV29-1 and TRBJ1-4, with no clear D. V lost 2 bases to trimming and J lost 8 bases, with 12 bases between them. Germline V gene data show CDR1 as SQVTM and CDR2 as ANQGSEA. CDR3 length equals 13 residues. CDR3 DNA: TGCAGCGTTGAACCGGAGGGCGGAGAAAAACTGTTTTTT. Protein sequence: CSVEPEGGEKLFF.

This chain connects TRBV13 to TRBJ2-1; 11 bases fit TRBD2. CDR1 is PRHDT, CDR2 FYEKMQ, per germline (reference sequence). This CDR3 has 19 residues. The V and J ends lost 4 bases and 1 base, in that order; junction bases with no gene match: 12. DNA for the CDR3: TGTGCCAGCAGCTCTTCGGGACTAGCGGCATCAAGGTCCTACAATGAGCAGTTCTTC. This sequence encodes CASSSSGLAASRSYNEQFF.

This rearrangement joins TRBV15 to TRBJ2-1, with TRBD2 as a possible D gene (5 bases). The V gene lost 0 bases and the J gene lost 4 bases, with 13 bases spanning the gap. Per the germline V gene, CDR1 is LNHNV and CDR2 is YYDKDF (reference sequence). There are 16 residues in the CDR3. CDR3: CATSRDKASQYNEQFF. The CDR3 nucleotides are TGTGCCACCAGCAGAGATAAGGCTAGCCAATACAATGAGCAGTTCTTC.

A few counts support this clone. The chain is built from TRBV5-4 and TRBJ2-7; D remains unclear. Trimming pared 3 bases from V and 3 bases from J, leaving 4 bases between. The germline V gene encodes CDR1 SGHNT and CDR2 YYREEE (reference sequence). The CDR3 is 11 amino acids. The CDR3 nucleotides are TGTGCCAGCAGCTCTAACTACGAGCAGTACTTC. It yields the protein CASSSNYEQYF.

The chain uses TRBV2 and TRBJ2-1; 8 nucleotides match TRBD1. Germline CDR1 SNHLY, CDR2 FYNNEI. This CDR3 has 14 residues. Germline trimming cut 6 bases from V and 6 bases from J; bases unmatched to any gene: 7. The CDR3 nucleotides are TGTGCCAGCAGACCGGACAGGGTAGGCAATGAGCAGTTCTTC. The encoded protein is CASRPDRVGNEQFF.

The CDR3 DNA reads as TGTGCCAGCAGTTTATACCTCGTTCCGGACTATGGCTACACCTTC. Protein product: CASSLYLVPDYGYTF. The chain combines TRBV28 with TRBJ1-2; no firm D call. The germline CDR1 and CDR2 sequences are MDHEN and SYDVKM. Trimming pared 1 base from V and 3 bases from J, leaving 12 bases between. The CDR3 extends over 15 amino acids.